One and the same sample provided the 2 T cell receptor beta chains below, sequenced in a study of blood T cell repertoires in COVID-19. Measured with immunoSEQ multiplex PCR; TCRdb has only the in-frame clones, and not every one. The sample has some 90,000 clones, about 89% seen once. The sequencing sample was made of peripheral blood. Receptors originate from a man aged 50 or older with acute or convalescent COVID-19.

CDR3 amino acids: CASSLPPGGGYGYTF. The CDR3, as DNA: TGTGCCAGCAGTTTACCTCCGGGGGGGGGCTATGGCTACACCTTC. The chain links TRBV28 to TRBJ1-2; weak D call: TRBD1 (5 bases). Germline assignment: CDR1 MDHEN and CDR2 SYDVKM. Trimming stripped 2 bases from V and 4 bases from J, with 14 bases between. This CDR3 is 15 amino acids long.

The CDR3 bases are TGCGCCAGCAGCTTGATAGGGGTTACTGGAAACACCATATATTTT. Amino acids: CASSLIGVTGNTIYF. The chain joins TRBV5-1 to TRBJ1-3; TRBD1 might be the D (5 bases). Germline V CDR1 and CDR2: SGHRS, YFSETQ. The V end was cut by 1 base, the J end by 2 bases, with 10 bases between. CDR3 length: 15 amino acids.